The clone carrying this T cell receptor (beta chain) appeared a few times. The antigen remains undetermined. Constant-region reverse primers amplified full-length variable regions, followed by semi-nested Nested Universal Primer A PCR. TCRdb reanalysed the 5' RACE reads using MiXCR and keeps one entry per CDR3 protein. The sample has about 54,000 distinct CDR3 sequences; roughly 15% are singletons. Study-wide results and caveats: In terms of TCR gene usage, tumor memory CD4+ T cells clustered together with blood and lymph node memory CD4+ cells, as well as with lymph node naive CD4+ cells.

The CDR3 runs 13 residues. The germline V gene has CDR1 SNHLY and CDR2 FYNNEI. V dropped 7 bases and J dropped 3 bases, with 7 bases sitting between them. This clonotype originated in a female donor with breast cancer. The chain carries TRBV2 and TRBJ1-6; D call uncertain. The sample was naive CD4+ T cells sorted from blood. Subset of the sample: naive CD4+ T cells, CD4+CD45RA+CD25-. The CDR3 loop reads CASKTDYNSPLHF. The DNA for the CDR3 is TGTGCCAGCAAGACGGACTATAATTCACCCCTCCACTTT. Combining the CDR3 with reference TRBV2 and TRBJ1-6 gives the whole variable domain EPEVTQTPSHQVTQMGQEVILRCVPISNHLYFYWYRQILGQKVEFLVSFYNNEISEKSEIFDDQFSVERPDGSNFTLKIRSTKLEDSAMYFCASKTDYNSPLHFGNGTRLTVT.